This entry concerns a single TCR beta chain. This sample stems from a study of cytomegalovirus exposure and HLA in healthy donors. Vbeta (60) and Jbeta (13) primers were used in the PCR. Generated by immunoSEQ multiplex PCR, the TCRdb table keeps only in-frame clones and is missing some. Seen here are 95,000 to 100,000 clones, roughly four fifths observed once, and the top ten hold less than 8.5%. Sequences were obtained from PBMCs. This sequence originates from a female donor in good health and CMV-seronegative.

The CDR3 protein is CASSSGQVGRYEQYF. The CDR3 region has the DNA TGTGCCAGCAGCTCAGGTCAGGTGGGGAGGTACGAGCAGTACTTC. The chain employs TRBV7-6 and TRBJ2-5, with a weak D call TRBD2 (6 bases). The DNA end favors TRBJ2-7, so the J call may be wrong. The CDR3 is 15 residues long. In germline, CDR1 is SGHVS, CDR2 FNYEAQ.